This T cell receptor (beta chain) comes out of a study of T cell changes during pregnancy in multiple sclerosis. Germline V lookup: CDR1 SGHDN, CDR2 FVKESK. Trimming removed 0 bases from V and 7 bases from J, with 9 bases in between. The CDR3 loop spans 13 amino acids. Sequenced by immunoSEQ multiplex PCR; TCRdb stores in-frame clones only, minus some. The sample yields some 70,000 clones, roughly 88% seen once. The sample in question was peripheral blood, obtained after pregnancy. The clonotype comes from a female donor in good health, enrolled as a control in a pregnancy study. J is TRBJ1-1 and V is TRBV14; the D is unclear. As DNA, the CDR3 is TGTGCCAGCAGCCAAGATTTTAACGGTGAAGCTTTCTTT. Translating it yields CASSQDFNGEAFF.